This is a list of T cell receptor beta chains from one sample in a study of vaccination effects on CD4 cells after COVID-19. This table comes from immunoSEQ multiplex PCR, and its TCRdb copy is limited to in-frame clones, with some not included. The sample shows 70,000 or so clones, over 60% of them seen only once. No antigen is known for these receptors. This sample comprised CD4+ T cells from PBMCs cultured with HIV peptides, obtained before COVID-19 vaccination. These receptors originate from a human donor who had a prior SARS-CoV-2 infection. The CDR3 runs from the conserved cysteine through the conserved F or W. The D gene is left open where the match is weak. Clone size is stated in some rows and not others, as once, few, many or a class when expanded.

v_gene: TRBV5-6
d_gene: NA
abundance: NA
j_gene: TRBJ2-5
CDR3aa: CASSLASLGRYQYF
CDR3nt: TGTGCCAGCAGCTTGGCGTCCCTAGGAAGGTACCAGTACTTC

v_gene: TRBV14
d_gene: NA
abundance: NA
j_gene: TRBJ2-1
CDR3aa: CASSHGLTRYNEQFF
CDR3nt: TGTGCCAGCAGCCACGGACTAACCAGGTACAATGAGCAGTTCTTC

v_gene: TRBV5-4
d_gene: TRBD1
abundance: NA
j_gene: TRBJ2-2
CDR3aa: CASSSPGQGPTGELFF
CDR3nt: TGTGCCAGCAGCTCACCGGGACAGGGGCCCACCGGGGAGCTGTTTTTT

v_gene: TRBV4-3
d_gene: NA
abundance: NA
j_gene: TRBJ1-2
CDR3aa: CASSQDVAGANYGYTF
CDR3nt: TGCGCCAGCAGCCAAGATGTGGCAGGGGCTAACTATGGCTACACCTTC

v_gene: TRBV7-9
d_gene: NA
abundance: NA
j_gene: TRBJ2-1
CDR3aa: CASSLERSLGTYNEQFF
CDR3nt: TGTGCCAGCAGCTTAGAAAGATCCCTCGGAACCTACAATGAGCAGTTCTTC

v_gene: TRBV19
d_gene: TRBD1
abundance: NA
j_gene: TRBJ1-4
CDR3aa: CASSEDRGFFGEKLFF
CDR3nt: TGTGCCAGTAGTGAGGACAGGGGCTTCTTCGGTGAAAAACTGTTTTTT

v_gene: TRBV7-3
d_gene: NA
abundance: NA
j_gene: TRBJ1-3
CDR3aa: CASSLNSGNTIYF
CDR3nt: TGTGCCAGCAGCTTAAATTCTGGAAACACCATATATTTT

v_gene: TRBV6-5
d_gene: NA
abundance: NA
j_gene: TRBJ1-2
CDR3aa: CASSYRGGANYGYTF
CDR3nt: TGTGCCAGCAGTTACCGGGGGGGGGCAAACTATGGCTACACCTTC

v_gene: TRBV7-9
d_gene: NA
abundance: NA
j_gene: TRBJ2-1
CDR3aa: CASSPSGSYNEQFF
CDR3nt: TGTGCCAGCAGCCCGTCTGGCTCCTACAATGAGCAGTTCTTC

v_gene: TRBV18
d_gene: NA
abundance: NA
j_gene: TRBJ2-1
CDR3aa: CASSPPFPIDNEQFF
CDR3nt: TGTGCCAGCTCACCACCGTTTCCGATAGACAATGAGCAGTTCTTC

v_gene: TRBV30
d_gene: NA
abundance: few
j_gene: TRBJ2-7
CDR3aa: CAWSHSYEQYF
CDR3nt: TGTGCCTGGAGTCACAGTTACGAGCAGTACTTC

v_gene: TRBV12-5
d_gene: NA
abundance: NA
j_gene: TRBJ2-7
CDR3aa: CASGLRQGGSYEQYF
CDR3nt: TGTGCTAGTGGTTTGCGACAGGGAGGTTCCTACGAGCAGTACTTC

v_gene: TRBV6-5
d_gene: TRBD1
abundance: NA
j_gene: TRBJ2-7
CDR3aa: CASRRDRDVTYEQYF
CDR3nt: TGTGCCAGCAGGAGGGACAGGGACGTTACCTACGAGCAGTACTTC

v_gene: TRBV5-1
d_gene: NA
abundance: NA
j_gene: TRBJ2-3
CDR3aa: CASSLAGETDTQYF
CDR3nt: TGCGCCAGCAGCTTGGCCGGTGAGACAGATACGCAGTATTTT

v_gene: TRBV2
d_gene: NA
abundance: few
j_gene: TRBJ1-4
CDR3aa: CASRVQEEKLFF
CDR3nt: TGTGCCAGCAGAGTACAGGAAGAAAAACTGTTTTTT

v_gene: TRBV7-5
d_gene: NA
abundance: once
j_gene: TRBJ2-7
CDR3aa: CARSLAVDNIPNNSGYEQYF
CDR3nt: TGTGCCAGAAGCCTAGCCGTGGATAATATCCCAAATAACAGCGGTTACGAGCAGTACTTC

v_gene: TRBV14
d_gene: TRBD1
abundance: NA
j_gene: TRBJ1-4
CDR3aa: CASSQEQGAGEKLFF
CDR3nt: TGTGCCAGCAGCCAAGAACAGGGGGCTGGTGAAAAACTGTTTTTT

v_gene: TRBV28
d_gene: TRBD1
abundance: few
j_gene: TRBJ1-2
CDR3aa: CASSLGQGYGYTF
CDR3nt: TGTGCCAGCAGTTTGGGACAGGGGTATGGCTACACCTTC

v_gene: TRBV6-5
d_gene: TRBD2
abundance: NA
j_gene: TRBJ2-3
CDR3aa: CASSYASGGSDTQYF
CDR3nt: TGTGCCAGCAGTTACGCTAGCGGGGGGTCAGATACGCAGTATTTT

v_gene: TRBV6-5
d_gene: TRBD1
abundance: NA
j_gene: TRBJ1-1
CDR3aa: CASNGQGGSTEAFF
CDR3nt: TGTGCCAGCAACGGACAGGGTGGCTCCACTGAAGCTTTCTTT

v_gene: TRBV6-7
d_gene: NA
abundance: few
j_gene: TRBJ1-1
CDR3aa: CASSLPIPWGNPEAFF
CDR3nt: TGTGCCAGCAGTCTACCCATTCCTTGGGGGAACCCTGAAGCTTTCTTT

v_gene: TRBV18
d_gene: NA
abundance: NA
j_gene: TRBJ1-2
CDR3aa: CASSPPGWVPYGYTF
CDR3nt: TGTGCCAGCTCACCACCGGGGTGGGTCCCATATGGCTACACCTTC

v_gene: TRBV19
d_gene: NA
abundance: NA
j_gene: TRBJ2-3
CDR3aa: CASRRDILTDTQYF
CDR3nt: TGTGCCAGTAGAAGAGACATCCTCACAGATACGCAGTATTTT

v_gene: TRBV24-1
d_gene: TRBD2
abundance: NA
j_gene: TRBJ2-1
CDR3aa: CATSDLPRTSPLYNEQFF
CDR3nt: TGTGCCACCAGTGATTTGCCCCGGACTAGCCCGTTGTACAATGAGCAGTTCTTC

v_gene: TRBV9
d_gene: TRBD2
abundance: NA
j_gene: TRBJ2-7
CDR3aa: CASSKSTSGRAGYEQYF
CDR3nt: TGTGCCAGCAGCAAGTCGACTAGCGGGAGGGCCGGCTACGAGCAGTACTTC

v_gene: TRBV18
d_gene: NA
abundance: NA
j_gene: TRBJ2-3
CDR3aa: CASSPRLGTDTQYF
CDR3nt: TGTGCCAGCTCACCACGTCTAGGCACAGATACGCAGTATTTT

v_gene: TRBV30
d_gene: NA
abundance: many
j_gene: TRBJ1-2
CDR3aa: CAWSVLTLGAYGYTF
CDR3nt: TGTGCCTGGAGTGTACTGACCTTAGGGGCTTATGGCTACACCTTC

v_gene: TRBV6-5
d_gene: TRBD1
abundance: NA
j_gene: TRBJ2-2
CDR3aa: CASSWDRLPGELFF
CDR3nt: TGTGCCAGCAGTTGGGACAGGTTACCGGGGGAGCTGTTTTTT

v_gene: TRBV20-1
d_gene: NA
abundance: NA
j_gene: TRBJ1-2
CDR3aa: CSANEAPNYGYTF
CDR3nt: TGCAGTGCTAATGAGGCCCCCAACTATGGCTACACCTTC

v_gene: TRBV7-3
d_gene: NA
abundance: few
j_gene: TRBJ2-1
CDR3aa: CASSPAAYNEQFF
CDR3nt: TGTGCCAGCAGCCCCGCCGCCTACAATGAGCAGTTCTTC

v_gene: TRBV6-5
d_gene: NA
abundance: NA
j_gene: TRBJ2-2
CDR3aa: CASSTPGGTGELFF
CDR3nt: TGTGCCAGCAGTACTCCCGGGGGCACCGGGGAGCTGTTTTTT